The 30 T cell receptor beta chains below all came from one sample that was sequenced in a study of OX40 agonist ivuxolimab in advanced cancers. The method was immunoSEQ multiplex PCR; TCRdb's version includes in-frame clones alone and lacks a portion of them. The table shows about 96,000 clones, with roughly 87% occurring only once. The sequences come from CD4+ or CD8+ T cells sorted from blood, collected in a trial of the OX40 agonist ivuxolimab. Receptor source: an adult with an advanced solid tumor such as melanoma, head and neck, liver or kidney cancer.

The DNA for the CDR3 is TGTGCCAGCAGTTCAGACAGGGGGAATTCACCCCTCCACTTT. Its translation is CASSSDRGNSPLHF. The chain recombines TRBV7-9 with TRBJ1-6; TRBD1 matches 9 bases. Germline lookup yields CDR1 SEHNR and CDR2 FQNEAQ (reference sequence). Trimming cost V 6 bases and J 7 bases; bases outside gene matches: 4. The CDR3 is made up of 14 amino acids.

The genes are TRBV6-1 and TRBJ2-1, with D possibly being TRBD2 (5 bases). The length of the CDR3 is 12 residues. V lost 4 bases to trimming and J lost 6 bases, with 7 bases between them. CDR1 and CDR2 (germline): MNHNS, SASEGT. The CDR3 region has the DNA TGTGCCAGCAGTGTTACTAGCAATGAGCAGTTCTTC. This sequence encodes CASSVTSNEQFF.

CDR3 loop: CASSLRRASANNEQFF. CDR3 nucleotide sequence: TGTGCCAGCAGCTTACGGAGAGCCTCGGCAAACAATGAGCAGTTCTTC. The chain combines TRBV7-2 with TRBJ2-1; D not certain. Germline V CDR1 and CDR2: SGHTA, FQGNSA. This CDR3 is 16 amino acids long. V lost 2 bases, J lost 5 bases, and 16 bases lay in between. The variable domain in full, with the rest retrieved from reference TRBV7-2 and TRBJ2-1, is GAGVSQSPSNKVTEKGKDVELRCDPISGHTALYWYRQSLGQGLEFLIYFQGNSAPDKSGLPSDRFSAERTGGSVSTLTIQRTQQEDSAVYLCASSLRRASANNEQFFGPGTRLTVL.

V is TRBV7-9 and J is TRBJ2-7, with 12 nucleotides matching TRBD2. V dropped 5 bases and J dropped 2; count of bases not matched to a gene: 7. The CDR3 sequence is 16 residues long. CDR1 SEHNR and CDR2 FQNEAQ come from the germline V gene (reference sequence). The CDR3 bases are TGTGCCAGCAGCCCCCGGAGGACTAGCGGGACCTACGAGCAGTACTTC. This codes for CASSPRRTSGTYEQYF.

The chain links TRBV30 to TRBJ1-5, with D maybe TRBD1 (5 bases). Trimming removed 4 bases from V and 7 bases from J, with 17 bases in between. CDR1 is GTSNPN, CDR2 SVGIG, per germline (reference sequence). This CDR3 is 14 amino acids long. The CDR3 DNA follows: TGTGCCTGGAACCTGGGCAGGGCTGGCCAGCCCCAGCATTTT. Translation gives CAWNLGRAGQPQHF.

This chain connects TRBV11-3 to TRBJ2-2; TRBD2 matches 12 bases. The trim removed 2 bases at V and 3 bases at J, leaving 10 bases unmatched. The germline V gene encodes CDR1 SGHNT and CDR2 YENEEA. The CDR3 runs to 19 residues. CDR3 nucleotide sequence: TGTGCCAGCAGCTTATGGGTCCTAGCGGGAGGGCCAGACACCGGGGAGCTGTTTTTT. This sequence encodes CASSLWVLAGGPDTGELFF.

The genes are TRBV29-1 and TRBJ2-7; TRBD1 matches 12 bases. The CDR3 loop spans 13 amino acids. The J segment lost 6 bases and the V segment lost 4 bases, leaving 4 bases of the junction unmatched. Germline V gene lookup returns CDR1 SQVTM and CDR2 ANQGSEA. CDR3 nucleotides: TGCAGCGTTGTAGGGGACAGGGGGCGCGAGCAGTACTTC. The encoded protein is CSVVGDRGREQYF.

The chain has TRBV10-3 and TRBJ2-3, with D hard to call. CDR3 size: 14 residues. Trimming took 2 bases from V and 1 from J, leaving 7 bases between them. Germline V lookup: CDR1 ENHRY, CDR2 SYGVKD. Here the CDR3 reads CAISENFRTDTQYF. CDR3 DNA: TGTGCCATCAGTGAGAACTTTCGCACAGATACGCAGTATTTT.

The chain combines TRBV5-1 with TRBJ2-3; D may be TRBD2 (5 bases). Trimming took off 4 bases at V and 1 base at J, with 13 bases between the two ends. The CDR3 is made up of 15 amino acids. CDR1 SGHRS and CDR2 YFSETQ come from the germline V gene. The CDR3 nucleotides are TGCGCCAGCAGCCCTACTTGGGGAGGCACAGATACGCAGTATTTT. It translates to CASSPTWGGTDTQYF.

This rearrangement joins TRBV11-3 to TRBJ2-1; TRBD2 aligns across 8 bases. This CDR3 has 15 residues. Germline CDR1 and CDR2: SGHNT and YENEEA. V shed 1 base and J 4 bases; nucleotides not matched to a gene: 3. CDR3: CASSLGGLEYNEQFF. The CDR3 bases are TGTGCCAGCAGCTTAGGGGGACTAGAGTACAATGAGCAGTTCTTC.

As for this clone: A read error may account for a junction end that differs from germline. Here the CDR3 reads CTSSLSLANTGELFF. The CDR3 bases are TGTACCAGCAGTTTAAGTCTAGCTAACACCGGGGAGCTGTTTTTT. This sequence joins TRBV28 and TRBJ2-2; D is possibly TRBD2 (5 bases). This CDR3 is 15 amino acids long. Germline V gene lookup returns CDR1 MDHEN and CDR2 SYDVKM. The complete variable domain, with remaining parts taken from reference TRBV28 and TRBJ2-2, reads DVKVTQSSRYLVKRTGEKVFLECVQDMDHENMFWYRQDPGLGLRLIYFSYDVKMKEKGDIPEGYSVSREKKERFSLILESASTNQTSMYLCTSSLSLANTGELFFGEGSRLTVL.

The chain couples TRBV5-4 to TRBJ1-2; D is uncertain. The CDR3 extends over 11 amino acids. The germline CDR1 and CDR2 sequences are SGHNT and YYREEE (reference sequence). Trimming left V 0 bases short and J 8 bases short, with 5 bases between. The CDR3 sequence: CASSLDRGYTF. CDR3 coding DNA: TGTGCCAGCAGCTTGGATCGGGGCTACACCTTC.

This chain joins TRBV30 and TRBJ2-3; no definite D call. The CDR3 has 15 residues. V lost 6 bases to trimming and J lost 0 bases, with 16 bases between them. The germline V gene encodes CDR1 GTSNPN and CDR2 SVGIG (reference sequence). This chain's CDR3 is CACSSRASSTDTQYF. The CDR3 bases are TGTGCCTGCTCCTCCCGTGCCTCTAGCACAGATACGCAGTATTTT.

The chain combines TRBV6-1 with TRBJ2-1, with D perhaps TRBD2 (6 bases). The CDR3 spans 13 residues. Between the trimmed V and J ends, which lost 5 bases and 8 bases, there was a span of 13 bases. Germline lookup yields CDR1 MNHNS and CDR2 SASEGT. The CDR3 here is CASSRRDRDEQFF. The CDR3 region has the DNA TGTGCCAGCAGTAGGAGGGACCGGGATGAGCAGTTCTTC.

The chain combines TRBV4-3 with TRBJ1-2; D may be TRBD1 (5 bases). The germline CDR1 and CDR2 sequences are LGHNA and YSLEER. V lost 0 bases and J lost 1, with 15 bases in between. The CDR3 sequence is 17 residues long. CDR3 region: CASSQESSVGGNYGYTF. In DNA form, the CDR3 reads TGCGCCAGCAGCCAAGAAAGTTCCGTCGGGGGTAACTATGGCTACACCTTC.

This clone was recorded only once. The chain uses TRBV4-2 and TRBJ2-2, with a possible D match to TRBD2 (6 bases). Germline lookup yields CDR1 LGHNA and CDR2 YNFKEQ. CDR3 length: 16 amino acids. The V end was cut by 5 bases, the J end by 3 bases, with 16 bases between. The CDR3 nucleotides are TGTGCCAGCAGCATTCACCTACAGCGGGACACCGGGGAGCTGTTTTTT. Translation gives CASSIHLQRDTGELFF.

V and J are TRBV7-2 and TRBJ1-2; D uncertain. The CDR3 is made up of 13 amino acids. Germline assignment: CDR1 SGHTA and CDR2 FQGNSA. Trimming removed 2 bases at V and 6 bases at J, with 10 bases between. CDR3 sequence: CASSLLNLNGYTF. The CDR3 DNA follows: TGTGCCAGCAGCTTATTAAACTTGAATGGCTACACCTTC.

In the case of this clone: Sequence at one end of the junction differs from germline and may be a read error. Other DNA sequences in this sample translate to the same CDR3. For the CDR3, the DNA is TGCGCCAGCAGCCGCTCCTATACGCTTGAGACTCAGTACTTC. Encoded protein: CASSRSYTLETQYF. The rearrangement joins TRBV4-3 to TRBJ2-5; D is unresolved. The CDR3 spans 14 residues. Germline CDR1 and CDR2: LGHNA and YSLEER.

The chain combines TRBV11-3 with TRBJ1-2; perhaps TRBD1 as D (6 bases). This CDR3 is 13 amino acids long. Trimming removed 5 bases at V and 2 bases at J, with 9 bases between. Germline V gives CDR1 SGHNT, CDR2 YENEEA. CDR3 sequence: CASSPDRNYGYTF. Written as DNA, the CDR3 is TGTGCCAGCAGCCCGGACAGAAACTATGGCTACACCTTC. Full variable domain (rest looked up from reference TRBV11-3 and TRBJ1-2): EAGVVQSPRYKIIEKKQPVAFWCNPISGHNTLYWYLQNLGQGPELLIRYENEEAVDDSQLPKDRFSAERLKGVDSTLKIQPAELGDSAVYLCASSPDRNYGYTFGSGTRLTVV.

The CDR3 DNA sequence: TGTGCCAGTAGTGGGGGCCCAGCGGAAAAACTGTTTTTT. Protein sequence: CASSGGPAEKLFF. This rearrangement joins TRBV19 to TRBJ1-4, with D tentatively TRBD1 (6 bases). Germline V gene lookup returns CDR1 LNHDA and CDR2 SQIVND (reference sequence). The CDR3 is made up of 13 amino acids. With 5 bases removed from V and 8 bases from J, the gap between germline ends came to 12 bases.

The V call is TRBV5-4, the J call TRBJ2-2; D is unresolved. Germline V gene data show CDR1 as SGHNT and CDR2 as YYREEE (reference sequence). CDR3 size: 14 residues. V lost 0 bases and J 3 bases, leaving 6 bases between the germline ends. CDR3 region: CASSLEGYTGELFF. DNA of the CDR3: TGTGCCAGCAGCTTGGAGGGTTACACCGGGGAGCTGTTTTTT.

This chain uses TRBV7-2 with TRBJ1-2, with 7 bases aligning to TRBD1. V trimming: 1 base; J trimming: 4 bases; junction bases outside the gene matches: 6. CDR1 and CDR2 from the germline V gene are SGHTA and FQGNSA. The CDR3 totals 15 residues. The CDR3 reads CASSLGGTAVYGYTF. The DNA for the CDR3 is TGTGCCAGCAGCTTAGGCGGGACAGCAGTCTATGGCTACACCTTC.

This clone was detected only once. This chain links TRBV27 with TRBJ2-1; 14 bases line up with TRBD2. CDR1 and CDR2 from the germline V gene are MNHEY and SMNVEV (reference sequence). CDR3 length: 19 residues. Trimming at V came to 8 bases and at J to 4 bases, leaving 16 bases not matched to a gene. The CDR3 is CASPSSGTSGRVLYNEQFF. CDR3 in DNA: TGTGCCAGCCCGAGTTCCGGGACTAGCGGGAGAGTATTATACAATGAGCAGTTCTTC.

V and J are TRBV7-8 and TRBJ2-7; perhaps TRBD1 as D (6 bases). Germline V gene lookup returns CDR1 SGHVS and CDR2 FQNEAQ. With 5 bases removed from V and 0 bases from J, the gap between germline ends came to 14 bases. The CDR3 totals 15 residues. The CDR3 here is CASSRLRGGSYEQYF. As DNA, the CDR3 is TGTGCCAGCAGCCGCCTCAGGGGTGGCTCCTACGAGCAGTACTTC.

The chain has TRBV7-2 and TRBJ2-3; 9 bases agree with TRBD2. The germline V gene encodes CDR1 SGHTA and CDR2 FQGNSA. There are 16 residues in the CDR3. J was trimmed by 6 bases and V by 3 bases; bases with no gene match: 10. In DNA, the CDR3 is TGTGCCAGCAGCTTGGTTGGCGGGAGGGCATGGGATACGCAGTATTTT. Its translation: CASSLVGGRAWDTQYF.

The chain uses TRBV30 and TRBJ1-6; TRBD1 agrees at 7 bases. Losses at the gene ends were 0 bases for V and 6 bases for J; bases not matched to a gene: 2. The CDR3 is made up of 14 amino acids. Germline CDR1 is GTSNPN and CDR2 is SVGIG (reference sequence). CDR3 DNA: TGTGCCTGGAGTGTAAACAGGGGTAATTCACCCCTCCACTTT. Translating gives CAWSVNRGNSPLHF.

This clone was counted only a few times. The chain links TRBV28 to TRBJ1-2; D call uncertain. The ends were cut back, 8 bases at V and 4 bases at J, with 8 bases in the middle. Germline lookup yields CDR1 MDHEN and CDR2 SYDVKM. This CDR3 is 11 amino acids long. CDR3 in amino acids: CASQQLYGYTF. CDR3 sequence (DNA): TGTGCCAGCCAACAGCTCTATGGCTACACCTTC.

J is TRBJ2-3 and V is TRBV18; 9 positions agree with TRBD1. Germline CDR1 and CDR2: KGHSH and LQKENI. The J segment lost 4 bases and the V segment lost 3 bases, leaving 8 bases of the junction unmatched. The CDR3 contains 16 residues. The CDR3 spells CASSPTPGQGPDTQYF. DNA of the CDR3: TGTGCCAGCTCACCTACGCCGGGACAGGGACCAGATACGCAGTATTTT.

The chain has TRBV6-1 and TRBJ2-7; 8 bases fit TRBD2. CDR1 is MNHNS and CDR2 is SASEGT in the germline V gene. This CDR3 contains 15 residues. Trimming cost V 6 bases and J 1 base; bases outside gene matches: 8. The CDR3: CASRGTRLASYEQYF. In DNA, the CDR3 is TGTGCCAGCAGGGGAACGAGACTAGCGTCCTACGAGCAGTACTTC.

The genes are TRBV10-3 and TRBJ2-1; perhaps TRBD1 as D (5 bases). Germline V lookup: CDR1 ENHRY, CDR2 SYGVKD. This CDR3 spans 15 amino acids. Trimming removed 0 bases from V and 6 bases from J, with 12 bases in between. The chain's CDR3 is CAISESGRAGNEQFF. The DNA for the CDR3 is TGTGCCATCAGTGAGTCGGGGCGCGCTGGCAATGAGCAGTTCTTC.